Listed below are T cell receptor beta chains from one sample, sequenced in a study of cytomegalovirus exposure and HLA in healthy donors. Repertoires were generated with immunoSEQ multiplex PCR, while TCRdb's copy carries only in-frame clones and drops some. The sample has 130,000 to 150,000 clones, just under 80% seen once. The sequenced sample consisted of PBMCs. All receptors come from a man between 25 and 39 years old in good health and CMV-seronegative. Both conserved end residues are part of each CDR3. D genes are given only for firm matches. Some rows mark clone size as missing; the rest say once, few, many or name a class of expanded clone.

J gene,D gene,clone size,V gene,CDR3 DNA,CDR3 protein
TRBJ2-1,.,.,TRBV7-9,TGTGCCAGCAGCTTAGGAGTCAATGAGCAGTTCTTC,CASSLGVNEQFF
TRBJ1-1,.,.,TRBV6-5,TGTGCCAGCAGTTACTCGAGTGTGGGCTTGACTGAAGCTTTCTTT,CASSYSSVGLTEAFF
TRBJ1-1,.,.,TRBV29-1,TGCAGCGTTGTGCTGACAGGCATTGAAGCTTTCTTT,CSVVLTGIEAFF
TRBJ1-1,.,.,TRBV2,TGTGCCGCGCCGGGGGGGGACACTGAAGCTTTCTTT,CAAPGGDTEAFF
TRBJ2-1,.,.,TRBV14,TGTGCCAGCAGCCATTCCACACCGGGACACTTTCCAGGGAGTTATGAGCAGTTCTTC,CASSHSTPGHFPGSYEQFF
TRBJ2-2,TRBD2,few,TRBV7-9,TGTGCCGACGGAACGGGAGGGGTAGACGGGGAGCTGTTTTTT,CADGTGGVDGELFF
TRBJ1-2,TRBD1,.,TRBV7-2,TGTGCCAGCACCCTCAAGAGACAGGGGGGTGGCTACACCTTC,CASTLKRQGGGYTF
TRBJ2-3,TRBD2,once,TRBV9,TGTGCCAGCAGCGTATCATTAGCGGGAGGGCCCACAGATACGCAGTATTTT,CASSVSLAGGPTDTQYF
TRBJ2-3,.,.,TRBV2,TGTGCCAGCGGTCGGGAGAAGAGCACAGATACGCAGTATTTT,CASGREKSTDTQYF
TRBJ2-7,TRBD2,.,TRBV4-1,TGCGCCAGCAGCCAAGGGATACTAAGGCCGCGGGGGGGCTCCTACGAGCAGTACTTC,CASSQGILRPRGGSYEQYF
TRBJ1-3,.,.,TRBV18,TGTGCCAGCTCACCAGAGAATTCGGCTGGAAACACCATATATTTT,CASSPENSAGNTIYF
TRBJ2-1,TRBD1,few,TRBV19,TGTGCCAGTAGTCCGGGACAGGGGGCGTTCAATGAGCAGTTCTTC,CASSPGQGAFNEQFF
TRBJ1-4,.,.,TRBV15,TGTGCCACCAGCGTTACGCGAAGCACTAATGAAAAACTGTTTTTT,CATSVTRSTNEKLFF
TRBJ2-7,.,.,TRBV5-1,TGCGCCAGCAGCTTGCCTTTGACGGGGAGCTCCTACGAGCAGTACTTC,CASSLPLTGSSYEQYF
TRBJ2-1,TRBD1,.,TRBV2,TGTGCCAGTCAACAGGGGGCCCCCTACAATGAGCAGTTCTTC,CASQQGAPYNEQFF
TRBJ2-7,TRBD1,.,TRBV15,TGTGCCACCAGCAGCCCGGGACAGGGGTTCGAGCAGTACTTC,CATSSPGQGFEQYF
TRBJ1-5,.,.,TRBV19,TGTGCCAGTACCGATGATTCGAGTTTCCATCAGCCCCAGCATTTT,CASTDDSSFHQPQHF
TRBJ1-4,.,.,TRBV4-1,TGCGCCAGCAGCCAAATTTCGAATGAAAAACTGTTTTTT,CASSQISNEKLFF
TRBJ2-1,TRBD2,.,TRBV5-4,TGTGCCAGCAGCTTGGTGGGGGAGGGCCCCAATGAGCAGTTCTTC,CASSLVGEGPNEQFF
TRBJ1-5,TRBD1,.,TRBV6-1,TGTGCCAGCAGTGAGCGGACAGGGTGGGGTCAGCCCCAGCATTTT,CASSERTGWGQPQHF